One and the same sample provided the 21 T cell receptor beta chains below, sequenced in a study of control samples from healthy donors and cancer patients. TCRdb's copy holds only in-frame clones and misses some; the assay was immunoSEQ multiplex PCR. Counted here are tens of thousands of clones, approximately 95% occurring once; the ten biggest clones make up about 1.5%. Sequenced sample: blood. Every receptor here comes from a woman in her twenties or thirties in good health.

This clone was seen a single time. This chain connects TRBV19 to TRBJ2-1, with 11 bases lining up with TRBD2. The J segment lost 5 bases and the V segment lost 3 bases, leaving 6 bases of the junction unmatched. CDR3 length: 16 amino acids. CDR1 and CDR2 (germline): LNHDA, SQIVND (reference sequence). CDR3: CASSIPTSGTDNEQFF. The CDR3 nucleotides are TGTGCCAGTAGTATCCCGACTAGCGGGACGGACAATGAGCAGTTCTTC.

The J gene is TRBJ2-7, the V gene TRBV5-5; D call uncertain. Germline CDR1 and CDR2: SGHKS and YYEKEE (reference sequence). V was trimmed by 4 bases and J by 9 bases, leaving 20 bases between them. The CDR3 contains 14 residues. CDR3 sequence: CASSPTVQTFGQYF. The CDR3 region has the DNA TGTGCCAGCAGCCCCACGGTCCAGACTTTTGGGCAGTACTTC. The full variable domain, its missing parts supplied by reference TRBV5-5 and TRBJ2-7, is DAGVTQSPTHLIKTRGQQVTLRCSPISGHKSVSWYQQVLGQGPQFIFQYYEKEERGRGNFPDRFSARQFPNYSSELNVNALLLGDSALYLCASSPTVQTFGQYFGPGTRLTVT.

This CDR3 is CATSIQDSNQPQHF. The CDR3 region has the DNA TGTGCCACCAGTATACAGGATAGCAATCAGCCCCAGCATTTT. V gene TRBV24-1 combines with J gene TRBJ1-5, with D perhaps TRBD1 (5 bases). V gave up 6 bases and J gave up 0 bases, with 8 bases separating them. This CDR3 is 14 amino acids long. Germline V gene data show CDR1 as KGHDR and CDR2 as SFDVKD.

The chain recombines TRBV9 with TRBJ2-3; D remains unclear. Per germline, CDR1 SGDLS and CDR2 YYNGEE. The CDR3 loop spans 13 amino acids. Trimming removed 4 bases at V and 0 bases at J, with 6 bases between. The CDR3 DNA reads TGTGCCAGCAGCACACTTAGCACAGATACGCAGTATTTT. Its protein is CASSTLSTDTQYF.

The chain employs TRBV24-1 and TRBJ2-3; no definite D call. Germline values: CDR1 KGHDR, CDR2 SFDVKD. The length of the CDR3 is 15 residues. The V and J ends lost 0 bases and 2 bases respectively, with 8 bases between them. In DNA form, the CDR3 reads TGTGCCACCAGTGATTTGGCAGACACCACAGATACGCAGTATTTT. This translates into CATSDLADTTDTQYF.

The chain recombines TRBV6-5 with TRBJ1-4, with 9 bases matching TRBD1. Trimming took 5 bases from V and 8 from J; bases not matched to a gene: 9. The CDR3 is 15 amino acids. CDR1 is MNHEY, CDR2 SVGAGI, per germline. DNA of the CDR3: TGTGCCAGCAGTCTTACAGGGGGCTTGGGGGAAAAACTGTTTTTT. Its protein product is CASSLTGGLGEKLFF.

CDR3 sequence: CASSLTTGLNQPQHF. The DNA for the CDR3 is TGTGCCAGCAGCCTCACCACAGGGTTGAATCAGCCCCAGCATTTT. The V and J genes are TRBV3-1 (or the pseudogene TRBV3-2) and TRBJ1-5, with D perhaps TRBD1 (6 bases). Germline-derived CDR1 and CDR2 are LGHDT and YNNKEL (reference sequence). The CDR3 runs to 15 residues. V was shortened by 4 bases and J by 4 bases, with 14 bases between the two germline ends.

The genes are TRBV7-9 and TRBJ2-3; 10 nucleotides align to TRBD2. The CDR3 contains 18 residues. Trimming at V came to 1 base and at J to 3 bases, leaving 10 bases not matched to a gene. Germline V CDR1 and CDR2: SEHNR, FQNEAQ (reference sequence). CDR3 sequence (DNA): TGTGCCAGCAGCTTAGTGGTGATAGCGGGGGGAAAGACAGATACGCAGTATTTT. Translating it yields CASSLVVIAGGKTDTQYF.

This chain connects TRBV28 to TRBJ1-1; a weak D match, TRBD1 (5 bases). The CDR3 is made up of 15 amino acids. Looked up from germline, CDR1 is MDHEN and CDR2 is SYDVKM. Trimming took off 3 bases at V and 0 bases at J, with 11 bases between the two ends. The CDR3 reads CASSFPGRLNTEAFF. The DNA for the CDR3 is TGTGCCAGCAGTTTCCCGGGACGGCTGAACACTGAAGCTTTCTTT.

The CDR3 DNA is TGTGCCAGCAGTCGCCGGGACAGGGCGTACTTC. Translating it yields CASSRRDRAYF. J is TRBJ2-7 and V is TRBV7-2, with TRBD1 matching 9 bases. V shed 6 bases, J shed 12 bases, and the junction held 6 bases outside the gene matches. Per germline, CDR1 SGHTA and CDR2 FQGNSA. The CDR3 is 11 amino acids.

The DNA of the CDR3 is TGCGCCAGCAGCTTGGTGGTGAACACCGGGGAGCTGTTTTTT. This encodes CASSLVVNTGELFF. The rearrangement uses TRBV5-1 and TRBJ2-2; the D is unclear. Trimming stripped 0 bases from V and 1 base from J, with 4 bases between. The length of the CDR3 is 14 residues. In germline, CDR1 is SGHRS, CDR2 YFSETQ.

For the CDR3, the DNA is TGTGCCATCAGTGAGCGGACAGGGGAAGAGACCCAGTACTTC. Protein: CAISERTGEETQYF. J is TRBJ2-5 and V is TRBV10-3, with TRBD1 identical over 9 bases. The CDR3 extends over 14 amino acids. The V gene's germline CDR1 is ENHRY and CDR2 SYGVKD. V lost 2 bases and J lost 3; bases outside the gene matches: 1.

The chain carries TRBV7-9 and TRBJ1-5, with D uncertain. CDR1 and CDR2 (germline): SEHNR, FQNEAQ (reference sequence). Trimming left V 8 bases short and J 0 bases short, with 8 bases between. The CDR3 runs to 13 residues. CDR3 DNA: TGTGCCAGCTCAGAGAATAGCAATCAGCCCCAGCATTTT. Protein: CASSENSNQPQHF.

The chain combines TRBV3-1 (or the pseudogene TRBV3-2) with TRBJ2-1, with 10 bases lining up with TRBD1. J gave up 9 bases and V 2 bases, and 4 bases lay outside the gene matches. CDR3 size: 14 residues. Germline CDR1 reads LGHDT; CDR2 reads YNNKEL (reference sequence). Written as DNA, the CDR3 is TGTGCCAGCAGCCAACCGGGACAGGGGACTGAGCAGTTCTTC. Encoded protein: CASSQPGQGTEQFF.

The chain employs TRBV6-1 and TRBJ1-1, with D maybe TRBD1 (6 bases). The CDR3 is made up of 18 amino acids. The germline V gene has CDR1 MNHNS and CDR2 SASEGT. Trimming took 2 bases from V and 1 from J, leaving 20 bases between them. Here the CDR3 DNA reads TGTGCCAGCAGTGAATCCCAACACTTGACAGGTGCGAACACTGAAGCTTTCTTT. Protein: CASSESQHLTGANTEAFF.

This clone was counted between two and nine times. V is TRBV27 and J is TRBJ2-7; no definite D call. The CDR3 contains 13 residues. Germline CDR1 is MNHEY and CDR2 is SMNVEV (reference sequence). V lost 2 bases to trimming and J lost 3 bases, with 8 bases between them. The CDR3 here is CASSLKRLYEQYF. The DNA for the CDR3 is TGTGCCAGCAGTTTAAAAAGGCTCTACGAGCAGTACTTC.

The V call is TRBV18, the J call TRBJ2-3; D remains ambiguous. The CDR3 is made up of 15 amino acids. Germline values: CDR1 KGHSH, CDR2 LQKENI. V shed 2 bases and J shed 4 bases, with 13 bases lying between them. DNA for the CDR3: TGTGCCAGCTCACCAACTGTTTTTATCCCAGATACGCAGTATTTT. Translated, it gives CASSPTVFIPDTQYF.

J is TRBJ2-1 and V is TRBV19, with 9 bases that match TRBD2. This CDR3 contains 17 residues. Per germline, CDR1 LNHDA and CDR2 SQIVND (reference sequence). V shed 0 bases, J shed 8 bases, and the junction held 11 bases outside the gene matches. The CDR3 loop is CASSIDTAGGGFDEQFF. CDR3 sequence (DNA): TGTGCCAGTAGTATAGATACAGCGGGAGGAGGGTTCGATGAGCAGTTCTTC.

This clone was detected once. V gene TRBV11-2 combines with J gene TRBJ2-7; TRBD2 agrees at 9 bases. This CDR3 contains 16 residues. J gave up 6 bases and V 5 bases, and 14 bases lay outside the gene matches. Germline-derived CDR1 and CDR2 are SGHAT and FQNNGV. In nucleotides, the CDR3 is TGTGCCAGCAGCCAGGGACTAGCCCTCCAGGGGGGCGAGCAGTACTTC. Its protein is CASSQGLALQGGEQYF.

The V and J genes are TRBV12-3 or TRBV12-4 and TRBJ2-1; maybe TRBD2 (5 bases). This CDR3 is 13 amino acids long. The V end lost 4 bases, the J end lost 5 bases, and 9 bases lay between the germline ends. This CDR3 reads CASSSWTDNEQFF. Here the CDR3 DNA reads TGTGCCAGCAGTTCCTGGACTGACAATGAGCAGTTCTTC.

In its sample, this clone was seen a few times. V usage is TRBV2 and J usage is TRBJ1-1; D possibly corresponds to TRBD1 (6 bases). The ends were cut back, 6 bases at V and 2 bases at J, with 31 bases in the middle. Germline V gives CDR1 SNHLY, CDR2 FYNNEI. The CDR3 runs 20 residues. The CDR3 is CASREKTWTVLAEINTEAFF. CDR3 coding DNA: TGTGCCAGCAGAGAAAAGACCTGGACAGTTTTGGCTGAAATAAACACTGAAGCTTTCTTT.